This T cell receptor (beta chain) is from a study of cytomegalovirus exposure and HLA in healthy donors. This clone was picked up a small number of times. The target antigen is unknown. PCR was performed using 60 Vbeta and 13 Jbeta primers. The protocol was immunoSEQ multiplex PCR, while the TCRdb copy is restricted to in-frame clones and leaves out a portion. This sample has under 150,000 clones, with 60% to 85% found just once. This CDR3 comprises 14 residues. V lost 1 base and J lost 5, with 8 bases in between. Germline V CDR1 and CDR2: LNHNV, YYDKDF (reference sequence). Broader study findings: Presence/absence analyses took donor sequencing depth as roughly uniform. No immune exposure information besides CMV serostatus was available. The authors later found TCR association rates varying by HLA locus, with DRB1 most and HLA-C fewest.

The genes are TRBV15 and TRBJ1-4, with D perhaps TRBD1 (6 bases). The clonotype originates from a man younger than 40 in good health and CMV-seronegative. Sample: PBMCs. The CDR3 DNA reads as TGTGCCACCAGCAGAGGTCAGGGGAATGAAAAACTGTTTTTT. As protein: CATSRGQGNEKLFF.